This T cell receptor beta chain was profiled in a study of blood T cell repertoires in COVID-19. Overall study: Researchers got acute and convalescent COVID-19 samples from the United States, Italy and Spain.

V was pared by 4 bases and J by 0 bases, with 14 bases between. This CDR3 has 16 residues. CDR1 and CDR2 (germline): SGHRS, YFSETQ. The method was immunoSEQ multiplex PCR; TCRdb's version includes in-frame clones alone and lacks a portion of them. The sample carries about 160,000 clones, roughly 85% recorded once. The receptor comes from a human donor with acute or convalescent COVID-19. The donor label of this sample is uncertain. The chain has TRBV5-1 and TRBJ1-3, with D possibly matching TRBD1 (5 bases). The source material was peripheral blood. CDR3 DNA sequence: TGCGCCAGCAGCCGGGAGGCAGGGAGCTCTGGAAACACCATATATTTT. This encodes CASSREAGSSGNTIYF.